Listed below are T cell receptor beta chains from one sample, sequenced in a study of blood T cell repertoires in COVID-19. Repertoires were generated with immunoSEQ multiplex PCR, while TCRdb's copy carries only in-frame clones and drops some. The repertoire consists of 200,000 to 250,000 clones, with about 86% occurring once and the leading ten covering more than 8.5%. The material sequenced was PBMCs or T cells enriched from blood (not recorded which). These receptors all stem from a woman aged 45-65 years with acute COVID-19. Both conserved end residues are part of each CDR3. D genes are given only for firm matches. Size is stated for part of the rows, as once, few or many counts, or as a class when the clone is expanded.

.,TRBV7-3,TRBJ1-6,TRBD1,CASSLSGGSPLHF,TGTGCCAGCAGCTTATCAGGGGGATCACCCCTCCACTTT
many,TRBV11-3,TRBJ2-5,TRBD2,CASTPEGLTGGRGETQYF,TGTGCCAGCACTCCCGAAGGGTTAACGGGAGGGAGAGGGGAGACCCAGTACTTC
.,TRBV5-1,TRBJ2-2,TRBD2,CASSSYIAGGNTGELFF,TGCGCCAGCAGCTCGTACATAGCGGGAGGTAACACCGGGGAGCTGTTTTTT
.,TRBV4-1,TRBJ2-7,.,CASSQALNREYYQYF,TGCGCCAGCAGCCAAGCTCTGAACAGGGAGTATTATCAGTACTTC
.,TRBV24-1,TRBJ2-7,TRBD1,CATSVGVETGAFGEQYF,TGTGCCACCAGTGTCGGTGTCGAGACAGGGGCCTTCGGCGAGCAGTACTTC
.,TRBV5-1,TRBJ2-7,TRBD2,CASSLVTSGRIEQYF,TGCGCCAGCAGCTTGGTTACTAGCGGGAGGATCGAGCAGTACTTC
once,TRBV24-1,TRBJ2-7,.,CATSDFTVSEQYF,TGTGCCACCAGTGATTTTACTGTATCCGAGCAGTACTTC
.,TRBV4-1,TRBJ1-2,.,CASSLRSGLGYTF,TGCGCCAGCAGCCTGAGGTCAGGACTGGGCTACACCTTC
.,TRBV19,TRBJ2-7,TRBD2,CASRTSWGTSGPSGGQYF,TGTGCCAGTAGGACATCGTGGGGGACTAGCGGTCCCTCAGGCGGGCAGTACTTC
.,TRBV7-9,TRBJ2-7,.,CASSSTWGDEQYF,TGTGCCAGCAGCTCCACCTGGGGAGACGAGCAGTACTTC
.,TRBV18,TRBJ2-2,.,CASSQDQAKGELFF,TGTGCCAGCTCCCAAGACCAGGCAAAAGGGGAGCTGTTTTTT
.,TRBV6-2/TRBV6-3,TRBJ2-7,.,CASSRGSSYEQYF,TGTGCCAGCAGCCGGGGCTCCTCCTACGAGCAGTACTTC
.,TRBV3-1/TRBV3-2,TRBJ2-2,TRBD2,CASSTLAGVTGELFF,TGTGCCAGCAGCACTCTAGCGGGAGTCACAGGGGAGCTGTTTTTT
.,TRBV10-3,TRBJ2-3,TRBD2,CAIGRTSPDTQYF,TGTGCCATCGGGAGGACTAGCCCCGATACGCAGTATTTT
.,TRBV28,TRBJ2-6,.,CASSLAGAGANVLTF,TGTGCCAGCAGTTTAGCAGGGGCTGGGGCCAACGTCCTGACTTTC
few,TRBV3-1/TRBV3-2,TRBJ2-6,.,CASSWPGANVLTF,TGTGCCAGCAGCTGGCCTGGGGCCAACGTCCTGACTTTC
.,TRBV7-6,TRBJ2-3,.,CASSLLGRTSTDTQYF,TGTGCCAGCAGCTTACTAGGGAGGACTAGCACAGATACGCAGTATTTT
.,TRBV5-6,TRBJ1-2,.,CASRPDSHYGYTF,TGTGCCAGCAGACCCGACAGCCACTATGGCTACACCTTC
.,TRBV19,TRBJ2-7,TRBD1,CASSLQPGQPSLEQYF,TGTGCCAGTAGTCTACAACCGGGACAGCCGTCTTTGGAGCAGTACTTC
.,TRBV19,TRBJ2-2,.,CASRDNTNTGELFF,TGTGCCAGTAGGGACAATACGAACACCGGGGAGCTGTTTTTT
.,TRBV3-1/TRBV3-2,TRBJ1-2,TRBD1,CASSQLWTGGYGYTF,TGTGCCAGCAGCCAACTCTGGACAGGGGGCTATGGCTACACCTTC
few,TRBV19,TRBJ1-5,TRBD1,CASSRQGAGGSNQPQHF,TGTGCCAGTAGCCGACAGGGGGCGGGGGGCAGCAATCAGCCCCAGCATTTT
.,TRBV6-5,TRBJ2-3,TRBD1,CASSPDRGRTDTQYF,TGTGCCAGCTCGCCGGACAGGGGGCGCACAGATACGCAGTATTTT
.,TRBV28,TRBJ1-2,.,CASEEQSNYGYTF,TGTGCCAGTGAGGAGCAATCTAACTATGGCTACACCTTC
.,TRBV3-1/TRBV3-2,TRBJ1-1,.,CASSQGGSNTEAFF,TGTGCCAGCAGCCAAGGTGGCTCGAACACTGAAGCTTTCTTT
few,TRBV20-1,TRBJ1-5,.,CSASSSSRQGRNQPQHF,TGCAGTGCTAGTTCATCCTCGAGGCAGGGCCGCAATCAGCCCCAGCATTTT
.,TRBV7-3,TRBJ2-7,TRBD2,CASSLGRGAEEQYF,TGTGCCAGCTCCTTGGGGCGGGGGGCCGAGGAGCAGTACTTC
.,TRBV2,TRBJ2-7,.,CASSVEGYEQYF,TGTGCCAGCAGTGTGGAGGGCTACGAGCAGTACTTC
.,TRBV7-3,TRBJ2-1,TRBD2,CASSLTGTSVYNEQFF,TGTGCCAGCAGCTTAACCGGGACTAGCGTTTACAATGAGCAGTTCTTC
.,TRBV7-2,TRBJ1-2,TRBD1,CASSSRQGRQGYTF,TGTGCCAGCAGCTCACGACAGGGCAGGCAGGGCTACACCTTC
.,TRBV7-9,TRBJ2-1,TRBD2,CASSLGPSGGHSYNEQFF,TGTGCCAGCAGCTTAGGCCCCAGCGGGGGGCACTCCTACAATGAGCAGTTCTTC
.,TRBV2,TRBJ2-6,TRBD1,CASRDRLISGANVLTF,TGTGCCAGCAGGGACAGGCTCATCTCTGGGGCCAACGTCCTGACTTTC
once,TRBV27,TRBJ2-3,.,CASSPSTSTRGTQYF,TGTGCCAGCAGTCCCTCGACCTCAACCAGGGGTACGCAGTATTTT
.,TRBV5-6,TRBJ1-5,TRBD1,CASSYRRTGTSNQPQHF,TGTGCCAGCAGCTACCGTCGGACAGGGACAAGCAATCAGCCCCAGCATTTT
.,TRBV28,TRBJ1-5,.,CASSFSATPPQHF,TGTGCCAGCAGTTTTTCAGCGACTCCCCCCCAGCATTTT
.,TRBV3-1/TRBV3-2,TRBJ2-2,TRBD1,CASSPWTGEVHGELFF,TGTGCCAGCAGCCCTTGGACAGGGGAAGTGCACGGGGAGCTGTTTTTT
.,TRBV28,TRBJ2-7,TRBD1,CASSFHGTGHDEQYF,TGTGCCAGCAGCTTCCATGGGACAGGGCACGACGAGCAGTACTTC
.,TRBV7-2,TRBJ2-5,.,CASSLVTSRQETQYF,TGTGCCAGCAGCTTAGTTACTAGCCGTCAAGAGACCCAGTACTTC
.,TRBV3-1/TRBV3-2,TRBJ2-7,TRBD1,CASSRSGTAYEQYF,TGTGCCAGCAGCCGATCCGGGACAGCGTACGAGCAGTACTTC
once,TRBV6-5,TRBJ2-1,TRBD2,CASSLLRSGSNEQFF,TGTGCCAGCAGCCTCCTTAGGAGCGGGAGTAATGAGCAGTTCTTC